This TCR beta chain was retrieved from a study of T cell repertoires in cytomegalovirus infection. TCRdb analysed the reads with MiXCR anew, one entry per CDR3 protein. The sample lists 200,000 to 300,000 distinct CDR3 sequences, roughly an eighth seen once, with about 8.7% in the top ten. CDR3 length: 12 amino acids. V was cut by 3 bases and J by 4 bases, with 9 bases left in between. Germline CDR1 and CDR2: DFQATT and SNEGSKA (reference sequence). The source is a human donor in good health (CMV status not recorded). Some clones in this sample may be carry-over from other donors' samples. The sequencing input was PBMCs. The chain recombines TRBV20-1 with TRBJ2-5; D is unclear. CDR3 sequence: CSARWAGETQYF. For the CDR3, the DNA is TGCAGTGCTAGGTGGGCCGGAGAGACCCAGTACTTC.